The following is a T cell receptor (beta chain) sequence with its context. Its antigen is not known. The CDR3 is made up of 14 amino acids. The germline gives CDR1 LNHDA, CDR2 SQIVND (reference sequence). Deletions cut 5 bases from V and 1 base from J, with 11 bases between. These data originate in a study of OX40 agonist ivuxolimab in advanced cancers. At the level of the study: Enrolled patients in dose escalation had cancers that were hepatocellular carcinoma, melanoma, renal cell or head and neck cancer. Patients with prior anti-PD-1, anti-PD-L1 or anti-CTLA-4 therapy were eligible; 40% to 45% had some.

Points from the study as a whole: CD4+ and CD8+ T cells in blood underwent clonal expansion by week 6 at 0.1 to 3.0 mg/kg.

Samples were taken at baseline and on day 1 of cycles 4 and 7. Repertoires were generated with immunoSEQ multiplex PCR, while TCRdb's copy carries only in-frame clones and drops some. Among 75,000 to 80,000 clones listed, around 86% were seen once. The source material was CD4+ or CD8+ T cells sorted from blood, sampled in a trial of the OX40 agonist ivuxolimab. The receptor comes from an adult with an advanced solid tumor such as melanoma, head and neck, liver or kidney cancer. The chain links TRBV19 to TRBJ1-1; possible D gene TRBD1, 5 bases. CDR3 protein: CASSHWGRNTEAFF. The CDR3 coding sequence is TGTGCCAGTAGTCACTGGGGCCGGAACACTGAAGCTTTCTTT.